This is a list of T cell receptor beta chains from one sample in a study of untreated major depressive disorder. Clones were sequenced by immunoSEQ multiplex PCR, and TCRdb holds only the in-frame ones, with some missing. The repertoire holds approximately 20,000 clones, with more than 75% as singletons. The source material was CD4+ T cells from PBMCs. These receptors all come from a woman between 25 and 40 years old in good health. Both conserved end residues are part of each CDR3. D genes are given only for firm matches. Clone sizes are given selectively: once, few, many, or a class where the clone is expanded.

CDR3aa | CDR3nt | d_gene | abundance | j_gene | v_gene
CASSEDGGRGYTF | TGCGCCAGCAGTGAGGACGGGGGAAGGGGCTACACCTTC | NA | NA | TRBJ1-2 | TRBV10-1
CASSLVLADTDTQYF | TGCGCCAGCAGCTTGGTGCTAGCGGACACAGATACGCAGTATTTT | TRBD2 | NA | TRBJ2-3 | TRBV5-1
CASSPRLASQETQYF | TGTGCCAGCAGCCCGAGACTAGCGTCCCAAGAGACCCAGTACTTC | TRBD2 | NA | TRBJ2-5 | TRBV11-1
CACGGGNEQYF | TGTGCCTGCGGGGGGGGTAACGAGCAGTACTTC | TRBD2 | NA | TRBJ2-7 | TRBV28
CASSFGVYEQYF | TGTGCCAGCAGTTTCGGGGTGTACGAGCAGTACTTC | NA | NA | TRBJ2-7 | TRBV28
CASSQDLGLINTEAFF | TGTGCCAGCAGCCAAGATTTGGGACTGATAAACACTGAAGCTTTCTTT | NA | NA | TRBJ1-1 | TRBV14
CASRLIGTGGGYTF | TGTGCCAGCAGACTTATCGGGACAGGAGGCGGCTACACCTTC | TRBD1 | NA | TRBJ1-2 | TRBV14
CASSKTRLDNQPQHF | TGTGCCAGCAGCAAAACCCGTCTAGACAATCAGCCCCAGCATTTT | NA | NA | TRBJ1-5 | TRBV7-9
CASSFQTLQGRYVQQPQHF | TGTGCCAGCAGTTTTCAGACATTGCAGGGTCGGTATGTTCAACAGCCCCAGCATTTT | NA | NA | TRBJ1-5 | TRBV28
CASRRTGRYTF | TGTGCCAGCAGACGGACAGGGCGGTACACCTTC | TRBD1 | NA | TRBJ1-2 | TRBV27
CASSFKPGSPRGEQFF | TGTGCCAGCAGCTTTAAGCCAGGGTCCCCAAGGGGTGAGCAGTTCTTC | NA | NA | TRBJ2-1 | TRBV5-6
CASSEGPTNYGYTF | TGTGCCAGCAGTGAAGGACCGACTAACTATGGCTACACCTTC | NA | NA | TRBJ1-2 | TRBV6-1
CASSPTSNTEAFF | TGTGCCAGCTCACCGACAAGCAACACTGAAGCTTTCTTT | NA | NA | TRBJ1-1 | TRBV18
CASRVTGGATEAFF | TGCGCCAGCAGGGTGACAGGGGGAGCCACTGAAGCTTTCTTT | TRBD1 | NA | TRBJ1-1 | TRBV4-1
CASSPGGGLNTEAFF | TGTGCCAGCAGCCCCGGGGGGGGTTTGAACACTGAAGCTTTCTTT | NA | few | TRBJ1-1 | TRBV14
CSVTGGGNIQYF | TGCAGCGTAACAGGTGGCGGGAACATTCAGTACTTC | NA | NA | TRBJ2-4 | TRBV29-1
CASLAGPQETQYF | TGTGCCAGTCTAGCGGGACCTCAAGAGACCCAGTACTTC | TRBD2 | NA | TRBJ2-5 | TRBV6-1
CASGSGPGGEQYF | TGTGCCAGCGGATCGGGGCCGGGGGGCGAGCAGTACTTC | TRBD2 | NA | TRBJ2-7 | TRBV27
CASSFPPGASGRDEQFF | TGCGCCAGCAGCTTCCCTCCGGGCGCGAGCGGGAGAGATGAGCAGTTCTTC | TRBD2 | NA | TRBJ2-1 | TRBV5-1
CASSPGHNEKLFF | TGTGCCAGCAGTCCGGGACATAATGAAAAACTGTTTTTT | NA | NA | TRBJ1-4 | TRBV6-5
CASSLGQGRMNTEAFF | TGTGCCAGCTCCCTGGGACAGGGGCGTATGAACACTGAAGCTTTCTTT | TRBD1 | NA | TRBJ1-1 | TRBV18
CASSEVGTGNTIYF | TGTGCCAGCAGTGAAGTGGGAACTGGAAACACCATATATTTT | NA | NA | TRBJ1-3 | TRBV6-1
CASSLVVGIPQETQYF | TGCGCCAGCAGCTTGGTAGTGGGGATACCCCAAGAGACCCAGTACTTC | NA | NA | TRBJ2-5 | TRBV5-1
CASSNTGTSRFNEQFF | TGTGCCAGCAGCAACACCGGGACTAGTCGTTTCAATGAGCAGTTCTTC | TRBD2 | NA | TRBJ2-1 | TRBV5-6
CAISPITSGDTDTQYF | TGTGCCATCAGCCCTATCACTAGCGGAGACACAGATACGCAGTATTTT | TRBD2 | once | TRBJ2-3 | TRBV10-3
CASTYGRGSTDTQYF | TGTGCCAGCACGTACGGACGCGGCAGCACAGATACGCAGTATTTT | NA | NA | TRBJ2-3 | TRBV27
CASRLQGSSYEQYF | TGTGCCAGCAGGTTACAGGGTAGCTCCTACGAGCAGTACTTC | NA | few | TRBJ2-7 | TRBV28
CASSQVDNSYEQYF | TGCGCCAGCAGCCAAGTAGATAACTCCTACGAGCAGTACTTC | NA | NA | TRBJ2-7 | TRBV4-1
CASSQPGLAGDVHEQYF | TGCGCCAGCAGCCAGCCGGGACTAGCGGGAGACGTCCACGAGCAGTACTTC | TRBD2 | NA | TRBJ2-7 | TRBV4-1
CASSPPSFQETQYF | TGTGCCAGCAGTCCTCCCAGTTTTCAAGAGACCCAGTACTTC | NA | NA | TRBJ2-5 | TRBV28
CATHSVASGNTIYF | TGTGCCACACACTCTGTGGCCTCTGGAAACACCATATATTTT | NA | NA | TRBJ1-3 | TRBV28
CASSVGTSAGQYF | TGTGCCAGCAGCGTGGGCACTAGCGCAGGCCAGTACTTC | TRBD2 | NA | TRBJ2-5 | TRBV13
CASSFSVSSYNEQFF | TGTGCCAGCAGTTTCAGCGTAAGCTCCTACAATGAGCAGTTCTTC | NA | NA | TRBJ2-1 | TRBV28
CASSLNRRQSYEQYF | TGTGCCAGCAGTCTAAACCGGAGACAGTCCTACGAGCAGTACTTC | NA | NA | TRBJ2-7 | TRBV6-5
CAWSRPLGSTDTQYF | TGTGCCTGGAGTAGGCCTCTAGGTTCCACAGATACGCAGTATTTT | NA | NA | TRBJ2-3 | TRBV30
CASSLYAQSFYEQYF | TGTGCCAGCAGCTTATATGCACAGTCCTTCTACGAGCAGTACTTC | NA | NA | TRBJ2-7 | TRBV11-2
CASREREAHTDTQYF | TGTGCCAGCAGAGAGCGGGAGGCCCACACAGATACGCAGTATTTT | TRBD2 | NA | TRBJ2-3 | TRBV28
CASSQERYSGNTIYF | TGCGCCAGCAGCCAAGAACGGTACTCTGGAAACACCATATATTTT | NA | NA | TRBJ1-3 | TRBV4-1
CAWSPSPGGEFF | TGTGCCTGGAGTCCCTCCCCAGGGGGTGAGTTCTTC | TRBD1 | once | TRBJ2-1 | TRBV30
CASTPNTGELFF | TGTGCCAGCACCCCGAACACCGGGGAGCTGTTTTTT | NA | NA | TRBJ2-2 | TRBV6-1
CAWSNSAAGLNEQFF | TGTGCCTGGAGTAACAGTGCCGCGGGGTTGAATGAGCAGTTCTTC | NA | NA | TRBJ2-1 | TRBV30
CASSFSPGQRFTGNTIYF | TGTGCCAGCAGTTTCTCACCGGGACAGCGTTTTACTGGAAACACCATATATTTT | TRBD1 | NA | TRBJ1-3 | TRBV28
CASSPVDGVSREAFF | TGTGCCAGCAGCCCAGTGGACGGTGTCAGCAGAGAAGCTTTCTTT | NA | NA | TRBJ1-1 | TRBV5-6
CASSLQGYEQYF | TGTGCCAGCAGCCTACAGGGCTACGAGCAGTACTTC | NA | NA | TRBJ2-7 | TRBV6-5
CASSVAVQETQYF | TGTGCCAGCAGCGTAGCCGTCCAAGAGACCCAGTACTTC | NA | once | TRBJ2-5 | TRBV9
CASSPMSSYNEQFF | TGTGCCAGCTCACCTATGTCCTCCTACAATGAGCAGTTCTTC | NA | NA | TRBJ2-1 | TRBV18
CASSLLSKGTQYF | TGTGCCAGCAGCTTATTAAGTAAGGGTACGCAGTATTTT | NA | NA | TRBJ2-3 | TRBV7-6
CASSPRSREERNEQFF | TGTGCCAGCTCACCAAGGTCGCGGGAGGAAAGGAATGAGCAGTTCTTC | TRBD2 | NA | TRBJ2-1 | TRBV18
CASSSQGLAGAYEQFF | TGTGCCAGCAGCTCCCAAGGACTAGCGGGAGCATATGAGCAGTTCTTC | TRBD2 | NA | TRBJ2-1 | TRBV5-4
CASSYSGLAYYEQYF | TGTGCCAGCAGTTACTCGGGACTAGCGTACTACGAGCAGTACTTC | TRBD2 | NA | TRBJ2-7 | TRBV6-5
CASSPQGARSTGELFF | TGTGCCAGCAGCCCACAGGGGGCACGTAGCACCGGGGAGCTGTTTTTT | TRBD1 | NA | TRBJ2-2 | TRBV13
CASSSPAAPRNEQFF | TGTGCCAGCAGTTCCCCAGCGGCCCCTAGGAATGAGCAGTTCTTC | NA | NA | TRBJ2-1 | TRBV28
CASSLGQAVGYAPQHF | TGTGCCAGCAGCTTGGGACAGGCGGTGGGGTATGCGCCCCAGCATTTT | NA | NA | TRBJ1-5 | TRBV5-6
CASDYGTVSNQPQHF | TGTGCCAGCGATTACGGGACAGTTAGCAATCAGCCCCAGCATTTT | TRBD1 | NA | TRBJ1-5 | TRBV28
CASSPERVTAEAFF | TGTGCCAGCTCACCAGAAAGAGTAACCGCTGAAGCTTTCTTT | NA | NA | TRBJ1-1 | TRBV18
CAISERGGANTEAFF | TGTGCCATCAGTGAGAGGGGGGGAGCGAACACTGAAGCTTTCTTT | NA | NA | TRBJ1-1 | TRBV10-3
CASSLAGETQYF | TGCGCCAGCAGCTTGGCCGGGGAGACCCAGTACTTC | NA | NA | TRBJ2-5 | TRBV5-1